Listed below are T cell receptor beta chains from one sample, sequenced in a study of cytomegalovirus exposure and HLA in healthy donors. Some clones are missing from TCRdb's copy, which holds only in-frame ones; the method was immunoSEQ multiplex PCR. The table shows 95,000 to 150,000 clones, with roughly 80% occurring only once. Sequencing was done on a sample of PBMCs. These TCRs come from a woman in her thirties or forties in good health and CMV-seronegative. Both conserved end residues are part of each CDR3. The D gene is left open where the match is weak. Size tells how often a clone was seen (once, few, many) or the class of an expanded clone, and some rows leave it out.

TRBV19,.,.,TRBJ1-5,CATGPLLGANQPQHF,TGTGCCACCGGGCCCTTATTGGGGGCCAATCAGCCCCAGCATTTT
TRBV11-2,TRBD2,.,TRBJ2-7,CASSPPSGAYEQYF,TGTGCCAGCAGCCCGCCTAGCGGAGCCTACGAGCAGTACTTC
TRBV6-6,.,.,TRBJ2-2,CASRPGQNTGELFF,TGTGCCAGCAGGCCGGGACAGAACACCGGGGAGCTGTTTTTT
TRBV9,.,.,TRBJ2-7,CASSRGGLADSYEQYF,TGTGCCAGCAGTCGAGGGGGGCTAGCGGACTCCTACGAGCAGTACTTC
TRBV13,.,.,TRBJ1-3,CASSLGRGMGNTIYF,TGTGCCAGCAGCTTAGGCCGGGGAATGGGAAACACCATATATTTT
TRBV7-3,TRBD2,.,TRBJ2-1,CASSLTGRGGSDEQFF,TGTGCCAGCAGCTTAACAGGACGGGGGGGTTCAGATGAGCAGTTCTTC
TRBV6-5,TRBD1,.,TRBJ1-1,CASSFTGGTEAFF,TGTGCCAGCAGTTTCACAGGGGGGACTGAAGCTTTCTTT
TRBV5-4,.,.,TRBJ2-5,CASSLDGETQYF,TGTGCCAGCAGCTTGGACGGAGAGACCCAGTACTTC
TRBV14,.,.,TRBJ2-3,CASPGLRVSTDTQYF,TGTGCCTCCCCGGGATTAAGGGTAAGCACAGATACGCAGTATTTT
TRBV7-2,TRBD2,.,TRBJ2-7,CASRPSGGAGEQYF,TGTGCCAGCAGACCTAGCGGGGGGGCGGGCGAGCAGTACTTC
TRBV6-1,.,.,TRBJ1-2,CASSEGLFYGYTF,TGTGCCAGCAGCGAGGGCCTTTTCTATGGCTACACCTTC
TRBV2,.,.,TRBJ1-2,CASSRGNYGYTF,TGTGCCAGCAGCCGGGGTAACTATGGCTACACCTTC
TRBV5-6,.,.,TRBJ2-5,CASSSRDTEETQYF,TGTGCCAGCAGCTCCCGGGACACAGAAGAGACCCAGTACTTC
TRBV5-4,TRBD1,.,TRBJ1-1,CASSASGTGNTEAFF,TGTGCCAGCAGCGCGTCCGGGACAGGGAACACTGAAGCTTTCTTT
TRBV28,.,.,TRBJ2-3,CASSPFWGRISFSTDTQYF,TGTGCCAGCAGCCCCTTTTGGGGGCGCATATCCTTCTCCACAGATACGCAGTATTTT
TRBV6-4,.,.,TRBJ2-1,CASSDSGRSSYNEQFF,TGTGCCAGCAGTGACTCAGGAAGGAGCTCCTACAATGAGCAGTTCTTC
TRBV6-1,TRBD2,few,TRBJ2-7,CASSALAGLSYEQYF,TGTGCCAGCAGTGCGCTAGCGGGACTCAGCTACGAGCAGTACTTC
TRBV7-7,.,once,TRBJ2-7,CASSPLRGGEQYF,TGTGCTAGCAGCCCCCTCAGGGGCGGCGAGCAGTACTTC
TRBV5-8,TRBD2,.,TRBJ2-3,CASSLGRGGFTDTQYF,TGTGCCAGCAGCTTGGGGCGGGGGGGCTTCACAGATACGCAGTATTTT
TRBV7-2,.,.,TRBJ1-4,CASSKRVGQSLYF,TGTGCCAGCAGTAAAAGGGTCGGACAGTCTTTATACTTT
TRBV27,TRBD2,few,TRBJ2-7,CASSLGGGSSYEQYF,TGTGCCAGCAGTTTAGGGGGAGGGAGCTCCTACGAGCAGTACTTC
TRBV28,.,few,TRBJ2-7,CASSLTRTYEQYF,TGTGCCAGCAGCCTAACTAGAACCTACGAGCAGTACTTC
TRBV28,TRBD2,.,TRBJ2-7,CASSSWTSGSYEQYF,TGTGCCAGCAGTTCGTGGACTAGCGGGAGCTACGAGCAGTACTTC
TRBV7-9,TRBD1,.,TRBJ2-1,CASRRQGNEQFF,TGTGCCAGCAGAAGACAGGGGAATGAGCAGTTCTTC
TRBV28,TRBD1,few,TRBJ2-3,CASSFGTGETDTQYF,TGTGCCAGCAGTTTCGGGACAGGGGAGACAGATACGCAGTATTTT
TRBV7-9,TRBD1,.,TRBJ1-6,CSSSSIGTGDSPLHF,TGTTCCAGCAGCTCCATTGGGACAGGGGATTCACCCCTCCACTTT